This entry describes one T cell receptor beta chain. Its antigen is not yet known. Per-nucleotide qualities are absent, and no much larger clonotype sits a single base away. Donors were healthy HIV-negative adults with no recently reported acute infections or vaccinations. Only Caucasian adults living in Nashville, Tennessee, USA were represented among the donors. CD4+ T cells were enriched by magnetic negative selection, after which naive cells were positively selected on CD45RA and the negative fraction was taken as the memory subset. Blood was collected by leukapheresis, and PBMCs were isolated by Ficoll-Histopaque density gradient centrifugation and then cryopreserved in liquid nitrogen vapor phase. Analytical flow cytometry was used to check the purity and quantity of each magnetically sorted T cell population. Genomic DNA was isolated from each sorted fraction and quantified by UV absorbance on a Nanodrop 2000c.

The record originates from a study of shared clonotypes between healthy human individuals (dated by TCRdb to 2020 to 2021). Regarding the research as a whole: The cohort included a few men and a couple of women between 18 and 49 years of age. For each donor, CD4 naive and CD4 memory were each given three plates, CD8 naive was given two plates, and CD8 memory was given one plate. To estimate repertoire size and how much clonotypes are shared between individuals, the study performed deep sequencing of blood TCR repertoires from about five healthy adults. Libraries were prepared and TCR repertoires were sequenced by different laboratories using diverse techniques, in order to increase sequencing depth and limit assay-specific biases. Per donor, leukapheresis produced somewhere between about 0.94 and 8.9 billion PBMCs.

Results the study describes overall, beyond this receptor: Because the study included only a small number of donors, the genetic and exposure-history diversity represented was limited. Sampling was restricted to blood, and TCR repertoires in tissue are likely to differ from TCR repertoires in blood. Incomplete sequencing was indicated by rarefaction of sorted-subset datasets, despite the large sequencing depth. Clonotypes shared by all four sorted-subset donors showed higher generation probabilities than non-shared clonotypes. Pairwise subsampling led to the expectation that sequencing depth would affect the degree of clonotype sharing among donors. Across several donors, roughly 5.1% of naive CD4, 3.5% of naive CD8, roughly 2.2% of memory CD4, and approximately 0.42% of memory CD8 clonotypes were shared. Naive subsets generally had larger estimated clonotype richness than memory subsets.

Using the deep immunoSEQ assay, TCR CDR3 regions were amplified from genomic DNA by multiplex PCR. Extracted genomic DNA from each cell subset was spread evenly across all wells of several immunoSEQ 96-well plates, with each plate serving as a replicate. For sorted subsets, each replicate PCR was loaded with approximately 200 ng genomic DNA, equivalent to approximately 27,000 T cell genomes. Purified libraries were quantified with a Qubit 3.0 fluorometer, sized on a Bioanalyzer 2100, and re-quantified with the KAPA Library Quantification kit. Every immunoSEQ 96-well plate was sequenced on a dedicated single-read 150-cycle Illumina NextSeq 550 flow cell. The paper's processing steps were these. Because only junctional sequences without quality scores were contained in the immunoSEQ output, filtering matching that applied to full-length reads could not be performed. To assign V/J genes and CDR3, sequences were annotated using PyIR, a Python wrapper for IgBLAST v1.9, with IMGT germline references. Reads were removed for weak V/J assignments (E-value above 1e-6), missing CDR3, stop codons, out-of-frame junctions, or ambiguous translated residues. A V3J clonotype was defined by an identical inferred V gene, J gene, and CDR3 amino acid sequence. The percentage overlap between two repertoires was calculated by dividing the number of shared unique clonotypes by the size of the smaller repertoire. Three approaches were used to assess repertoire richness: RTK rarefaction, the Chao1 estimator, and Recon v2.1 estimates of unobserved clonotypes. OLGA was used to compute generation probabilities for all TCRbeta clonotypes that the gDNA method yielded from a handful of donors. The source is immuneACCESS, and TCRdb retained only in-frame sequences with V and J called. Part of the clones is not carried over; for the studies checked, unresolved V genes explain less than half of this, and the remainder is unexplained. V, J and clone size are those of that table, while D and trimming were read from the DNA. Recorded for this sample are about 1.5 million clones; around 98% of them occurred a single time. Of the sample, around 0.45% is held by the ten largest clones.

The TCR originated in a man aged 25 to 40 in good health. The specimen was naive CD4+ T cells sorted from blood. Per the publication, the cell subset or site label means: CD45RA+ positively selected.

CDR3 sequence: CASRDVGNYEQYF. The nucleotide sequence reads TGTGCCAGCAGGGATGTCGGTAACTACGAGCAGTACTTC. Recombination connected TRBV6-5 to TRBJ2-7, with no D gene named confidently. The CDR3 has 13 amino acids, counting the end cysteine and phenylalanine. Of all the DNA, just the CDR3 is kept, 39 bases in frame from base 1. V and J lose 6 bases and 3 bases, and a span of 12 bases separates them. The germline V gene sets CDR1 to MNHEY and CDR2 to SVGAGI.